This T cell receptor (beta chain) was profiled in a study of T-cell memory formation after mild COVID-19. TCRdb re-called the 5' RACE reads with MiXCR, one entry per CDR3 protein. The table records about 440,000 distinct CDR3 sequences, roughly 20% of them present only once. Germline CDR1 and CDR2: SGDLS and YYNGEE. The trim removed 4 bases at V and 3 bases at J, leaving 13 bases unmatched. CDR3 length: 18 amino acids. Sequencing used PBMCs or a T cell subset sorted from them (not recorded which). V is TRBV9 and J is TRBJ2-3; 11 bases are shared with TRBD2. This TCR was sampled from an adult woman who had mild COVID-19 (a few samples of this study predate the infection). Cell type and time point are not known. The CDR3 here is CASSLYDPSGRWTDTQYF. CDR3 nucleotide sequence: TGTGCCAGCAGCCTGTATGACCCTAGCGGGAGGTGGACAGATACGCAGTATTTT. Together with reference TRBV9 and TRBJ2-3, the CDR3 gives the full variable domain: DSGVTQTPKHLITATGQRVTLRCSPRSGDLSVYWYQQSLDQGLQFLIQYYNGEERAKGNILERFSAQQFPDLHSELNLSSLELGDSALYFCASSLYDPSGRWTDTQYFGPGTRLTVL.